These T cell receptor beta chains were read from a single sample in a study of tumor-infiltrating lymphocytes in localized non-small cell lung cancer. Profiling relied on immunoSEQ multiplex PCR, and the TCRdb table lists in-frame clones only, not all of them. The sample holds 7,000 or so clones; 75% to 80% are singletons and the top ten take 5.2%. The sample comprised uninvolved lung tissue not adjacent to the tumor. The source is a human donor with non-small cell lung cancer. CDR3s include the opening cysteine and the closing phenylalanine or tryptophan. A D gene is named only where the DNA matches it firmly. Part of the rows lack a size; the others show once, few, many or a class for expanded clones.

j_gene | v_gene | abundance | d_gene | CDR3nt | CDR3aa
TRBJ2-7 | TRBV11-2 | once | NA | TGTGCCAGTGGGGGGGCCCTCGCCTACGAGCAGTACTTC | CASGGALAYEQYF
TRBJ1-1 | TRBV6-6 | once | NA | TGTGCCAGCAGTTACTCCCTGTCCACTGAAGCTTTCTTT | CASSYSLSTEAFF
TRBJ2-1 | TRBV9 | NA | TRBD2 | TGTGCCAGCAGCCAACGAATCGGGGGGGCCGGATCCTACAATGAGCAGTTCTTC | CASSQRIGGAGSYNEQFF
TRBJ2-5 | TRBV30 | NA | NA | TGTGCCTGGAGTGCGATGGACAGTCAAGAGACCCAGTACTTC | CAWSAMDSQETQYF
TRBJ1-6 | TRBV9 | once | NA | TGTGCCAGCAGCCAGGGGATCTATAATTCACCCCTCCACTTT | CASSQGIYNSPLHF
TRBJ1-2 | TRBV6-1 | NA | TRBD1 | TGTGCCAGCAGTGAGGAGGCAGGGGGTGGCTACACCTTC | CASSEEAGGGYTF
TRBJ1-5 | TRBV6-1 | NA | NA | TGTGCCAGCAGTGAAGGAGGGGGGGGCAATCAGCCCCAGCATTTT | CASSEGGGGNQPQHF
TRBJ2-5 | TRBV30 | NA | NA | TGTGCCTGGAGTGGGGTCACCCAAGAGACCCAGTACTTC | CAWSGVTQETQYF
TRBJ2-2 | TRBV19 | once | NA | TGTGCCAGTAGTGGGAGAAGGGGCACCGGGGAGCTGTTTTTT | CASSGRRGTGELFF
TRBJ2-3 | TRBV19 | few | NA | TGTGCCAGTAGTATCCCTGGGGAACTGACTCAGTATTTT | CASSIPGELTQYF
TRBJ2-6 | TRBV28 | NA | NA | TGTGCCAGCAGTTTTCTCGCGATCGGGGCCAACGTCCTGACTTTC | CASSFLAIGANVLTF
TRBJ2-3 | TRBV9 | NA | NA | TGTGCCAGCAGCGCCCGAGGGACTCGAGGGGGAGTTGCCACAGATACGCAGTATTTT | CASSARGTRGGVATDTQYF
TRBJ2-1 | TRBV30 | NA | NA | TGTGCCTGGAGTGTACTGGGGGGGGCTGAGCAGTTCTTC | CAWSVLGGAEQFF
TRBJ1-1 | TRBV7-9 | NA | NA | TGTGCCAGCAGCTTACGGGACCTGAACACTGAAGCTTTCTTT | CASSLRDLNTEAFF
TRBJ2-3 | TRBV30 | NA | NA | TGTGCCTGGAGCGTAGGGGGAGACACAGATACGCAGTATTTT | CAWSVGGDTDTQYF
TRBJ2-3 | TRBV5-6 | NA | TRBD2 | TGTGCCAGCAGCTGGGGAGGGCAGGGCACAGATACGCAGTATTTT | CASSWGGQGTDTQYF
TRBJ2-1 | TRBV5-1 | NA | NA | TGCGCCAGCAGCTACCCGAGAGCGGAGGACAATGAGCAGTTCTTC | CASSYPRAEDNEQFF
TRBJ1-2 | TRBV7-2 | NA | NA | TGTGCCAGCAGCTTCCCAGGGTCGGGCTTAACCTTC | CASSFPGSGLTF
TRBJ1-5 | TRBV5-6 | NA | NA | TGTGCCAGCAGCTGGGGACGGGGCTCGGGACAGCCCCAGCATTTT | CASSWGRGSGQPQHF
TRBJ1-1 | TRBV28 | NA | TRBD1 | TGTGCCAGCAGCGCAGCGGACAGGACGCTTACTGAAGCTTTCTTT | CASSAADRTLTEAFF
TRBJ2-7 | TRBV6-5 | NA | TRBD2 | TGTGCCAGCAGTTACTCTCTAGCGGGAGTAGGGTACTTC | CASSYSLAGVGYF
TRBJ1-6 | TRBV7-9 | NA | NA | TGTGCCAGCAGCTCCGGGACGTCCATAAGCTCCTATAATTCACCCCTCCACTTT | CASSSGTSISSYNSPLHF
TRBJ2-7 | TRBV5-1 | NA | TRBD1 | TGCGCCAGCAGCGCGGTGGCAGGGGGCGACGAGCAGTACTTC | CASSAVAGGDEQYF
TRBJ2-6 | TRBV11-3 | NA | TRBD1 | TGTGCCAGCAGCTACAGGGGTGATGGGGCCAACGTCCTGACTTTC | CASSYRGDGANVLTF
TRBJ1-4 | TRBV30 | NA | NA | TGTGCCTGGAGTTCAGGGGAAAAACTGTTTTTT | CAWSSGEKLFF
TRBJ2-3 | TRBV6-6 | NA | TRBD2 | TGTGCCAGCAAAGGCGGGGGAGTGGCAGATACGCAGTATTTT | CASKGGGVADTQYF
TRBJ1-4 | TRBV2 | NA | TRBD1 | TGTGCCAGCAGTGTGACAGGGAGTGCTGAAAAACTGTTTTTT | CASSVTGSAEKLFF
TRBJ2-3 | TRBV20-1 | NA | NA | TGCAGTGCTAGAGTGGCAGATACGCAGTATTTT | CSARVADTQYF
TRBJ1-1 | TRBV19 | NA | NA | TGTGCCAGTAGTCTTCGGGACATCCTAAACACTGAAGCTTTCTTT | CASSLRDILNTEAFF
TRBJ2-2 | TRBV9 | NA | NA | TGTGCCAGCAGCAGGTCGGACAGCAGCGGGGAGCTGTTTTTT | CASSRSDSSGELFF
TRBJ1-6 | TRBV10-3 | few | NA | TGTGCCATCAGTGAGTCAGTTACACCCCTCCACTTT | CAISESVTPLHF
TRBJ1-1 | TRBV6-5 | NA | NA | TGTGCCAGCAGCCGCGGGGGATCACAGACTGAAGCTTTCTTT | CASSRGGSQTEAFF
TRBJ1-2 | TRBV30 | NA | NA | TGTGCCTGGAGTGGTGGAGGGGGACGGTATGGCTACACCTTC | CAWSGGGGRYGYTF
TRBJ1-5 | TRBV7-2 | NA | NA | TGTGCCAGCAGCCCACATGGGGGGGGTCAGCCCCAGCATTTT | CASSPHGGGQPQHF
TRBJ2-3 | TRBV29-1 | NA | NA | TGCAGCGCCCTGGGCAGTTCCGTCACAGATACGCAGTATTTT | CSALGSSVTDTQYF
TRBJ2-7 | TRBV6-1 | NA | NA | TGTGCCAGCAAGGACATAAGGACCTACGAGCAGTACTTC | CASKDIRTYEQYF
TRBJ2-1 | TRBV14 | NA | NA | TGTGCCAGCAGCCAAACAGCATACAATGAGCAGTTCTTC | CASSQTAYNEQFF
TRBJ1-2 | TRBV7-2 | few | NA | TGTGCCAGCAGCCGGGGGGATTTAAGTGGCTACACCTTC | CASSRGDLSGYTF
TRBJ1-1 | TRBV7-9 | NA | NA | TGTGCCAGCAGCTTAACTCGGGAGGGCACTGAAGCTTTCTTT | CASSLTREGTEAFF
TRBJ2-1 | TRBV19 | NA | NA | TGTGCCAGTTGGAATTACTACAATGAGCAGTTCTTC | CASWNYYNEQFF
TRBJ1-1 | TRBV6-1 | few | NA | TGTGCCAGCAGTTGGGACGGGACGGCTGAAGCTTTCTTT | CASSWDGTAEAFF
TRBJ1-1 | TRBV9 | NA | NA | TGTGCCAGCAGTGATAAAGTGAACACTGAAGCTTTCTTT | CASSDKVNTEAFF
TRBJ2-2 | TRBV6-6 | NA | NA | TGTGCCAGCAGAGCGGGCGGGGAGCTGTTTTTT | CASRAGGELFF
TRBJ1-2 | TRBV5-1 | NA | TRBD1 | TGCGCCAGCAGCTTTGGACAGGGTCGCCCTAACTATGGCTACACCTTC | CASSFGQGRPNYGYTF
TRBJ2-3 | TRBV7-2 | NA | NA | TGTGCCAGCAGCGTCTCACTAGGAGGCACAGATACGCAGTATTTT | CASSVSLGGTDTQYF
TRBJ2-3 | TRBV7-6 | NA | NA | TGTGCCAGCAGAAAAGGTGTCTCCGATACGCAGTATTTT | CASRKGVSDTQYF
TRBJ2-1 | TRBV25-1 | once | NA | TGTGCCAGCAGTGAATTCAAGGGGGGAAATGGCGGTGAGCAGTTCTTC | CASSEFKGGNGGEQFF
TRBJ1-2 | TRBV27 | NA | TRBD1 | TGTGCCAGCAGTCTGGACAGGTTCTCTAACTATGGCTACACCTTC | CASSLDRFSNYGYTF
TRBJ1-5 | TRBV4-1 | NA | NA | TGCGCCAGCAGCCAAGAAGGAGGGCGAGGTTATCAGCCCCAGCATTTT | CASSQEGGRGYQPQHF